Below, one T cell receptor (beta chain) is given with its context. The source of the sample is a study of Ad26.COV2.S vaccination and SARS-CoV-2 variants. Assay: immunoSEQ multiplex PCR; the TCRdb copy retains only in-frame clones and omits some. The top ten hold roughly 1.5% of the sample, which has roughly 680,000 clones, 89% seen once. Trimming left V 2 bases short and J 0 bases short, with 13 bases between. CDR1 and CDR2 (germline): SGHRS, YFSETQ. This CDR3 region has 16 residues. Documented treatment: roughly 19 received Ad26.COV2.S at low or high dose, single or two shots; a few received placebo; per-sample allocation not given. The study sampled participants on day 63 after the first vaccine or placebo injection.

The chain recombines TRBV5-1 with TRBJ2-3; unclear D gene. The source is a person aged 18-65 years who received the Ad26.COV2.S COVID-19 vaccine or a placebo. Sequencing was performed on peripheral blood, taken in a trial of Ad26.COV2.S vaccine versus placebo. The CDR3 loop is CASSFPSSLSTDTQYF. As DNA, the CDR3 is TGCGCCAGCAGCTTTCCCAGCAGCCTTAGCACAGATACGCAGTATTTT. Full variable domain (rest looked up from reference TRBV5-1 and TRBJ2-3): KAGVTQTPRYLIKTRGQQVTLSCSPISGHRSVSWYQQTPGQGLQFLFEYFSETQRNKGNFPGRFSGRQFSNSRSEMNVSTLELGDSALYLCASSFPSSLSTDTQYFGPGTRLTVL.